This entry is about one T cell receptor (beta chain). This specimen belongs to a study of cytomegalovirus exposure and HLA in healthy donors. This CDR3 has 14 amino acids. V lost 6 bases and J 5 bases, leaving 14 bases between the germline ends. Germline V gene lookup returns CDR1 MDHEN and CDR2 SYDVKM. Sequencing was performed with immunoSEQ multiplex PCR; in TCRdb, only in-frame clones are kept and a portion is missing. The table has tens of thousands of clones, about 90% seen once; the top ten hold 3.5% to 4.5%. Sequencing was carried out using PBMCs. The genes are TRBV28 and TRBJ2-1; maybe TRBD2 (6 bases). This sequence was found in a woman aged 18 to 35 in good health and CMV-seropositive. CDR3 coding DNA: TGTGCCAGCAGCCCCCGGGGGAAGCACAATGAGCAGTTCTTC. Its translation: CASSPRGKHNEQFF. The full variable domain, with the rest looked up from reference TRBV28 and TRBJ2-1, is DVKVTQSSRYLVKRTGEKVFLECVQDMDHENMFWYRQDPGLGLRLIYFSYDVKMKEKGDIPEGYSVSREKKERFSLILESASTNQTSMYLCASSPRGKHNEQFFGPGTRLTVL.